This TCR beta chain comes out of a study of OX40 agonist ivuxolimab in advanced cancers. Using immunoSEQ multiplex PCR, the repertoire was profiled, and TCRdb retains in-frame clones only, with some absent. The top ten hold about 1.9% of the sample, which has 50,000 to 70,000 clones, 84% seen once. The length of the CDR3 is 13 residues. V was trimmed by 6 bases and J by 1 base, leaving 9 bases between them. Germline CDR1 LNHDA, CDR2 SQIVND (reference sequence). The chain couples TRBV19 to TRBJ1-1; tentative D call: TRBD1 (5 bases). The sample was CD4+ or CD8+ T cells sorted from blood, taken in a trial of the OX40 agonist ivuxolimab. This TCR derives from an adult with an advanced solid tumor such as melanoma, head and neck, liver or kidney cancer. CDR3 coding DNA: TGTGCCAGTAGGGGCAGGGCGAACACTGAAGCTTTCTTT. It yields the protein CASRGRANTEAFF.